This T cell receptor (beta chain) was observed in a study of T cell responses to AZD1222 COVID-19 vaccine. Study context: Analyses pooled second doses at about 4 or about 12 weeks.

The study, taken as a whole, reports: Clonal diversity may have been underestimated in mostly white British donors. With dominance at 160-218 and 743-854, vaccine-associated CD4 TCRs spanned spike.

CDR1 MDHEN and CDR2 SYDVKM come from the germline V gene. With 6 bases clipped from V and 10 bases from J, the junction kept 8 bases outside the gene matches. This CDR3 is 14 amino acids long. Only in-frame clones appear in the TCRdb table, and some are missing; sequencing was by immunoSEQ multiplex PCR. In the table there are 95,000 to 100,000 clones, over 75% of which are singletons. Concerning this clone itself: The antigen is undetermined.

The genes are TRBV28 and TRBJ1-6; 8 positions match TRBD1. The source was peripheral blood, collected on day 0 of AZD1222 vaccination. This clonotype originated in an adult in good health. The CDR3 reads CASSAGGGRSPLHF. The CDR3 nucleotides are TGTGCCAGCAGCGCAGGGGGCGGTCGATCACCCCTCCACTTT.